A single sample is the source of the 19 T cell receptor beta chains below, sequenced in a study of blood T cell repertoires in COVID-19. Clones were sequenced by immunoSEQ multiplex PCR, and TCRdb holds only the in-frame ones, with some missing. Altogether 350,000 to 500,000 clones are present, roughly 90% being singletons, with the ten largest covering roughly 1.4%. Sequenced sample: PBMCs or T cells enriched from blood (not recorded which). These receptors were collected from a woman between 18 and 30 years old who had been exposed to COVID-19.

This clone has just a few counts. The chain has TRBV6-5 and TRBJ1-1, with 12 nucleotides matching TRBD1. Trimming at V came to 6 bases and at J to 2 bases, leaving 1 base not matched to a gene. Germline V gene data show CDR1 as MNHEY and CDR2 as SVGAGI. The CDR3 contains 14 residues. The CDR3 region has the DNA TGTGCCAGCAGGGGACAGGGGGCAAACACTGAAGCTTTCTTT. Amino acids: CASRGQGANTEAFF.

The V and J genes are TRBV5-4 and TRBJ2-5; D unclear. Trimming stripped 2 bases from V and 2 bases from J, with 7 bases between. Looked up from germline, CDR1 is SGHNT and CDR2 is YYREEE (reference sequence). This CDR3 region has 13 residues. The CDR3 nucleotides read TGTGCCAGCAGCTTCGAAGAGCAAGAGACCCAGTACTTC. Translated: CASSFEEQETQYF. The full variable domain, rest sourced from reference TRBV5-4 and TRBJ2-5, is ETGVTQSPTHLIKTRGQQVTLRCSSQSGHNTVSWYQQALGQGPQFIFQYYREEENGRGNFPPRFSGLQFPNYSSELNVNALELDDSALYLCASSFEEQETQYFGPGTRLLVL.

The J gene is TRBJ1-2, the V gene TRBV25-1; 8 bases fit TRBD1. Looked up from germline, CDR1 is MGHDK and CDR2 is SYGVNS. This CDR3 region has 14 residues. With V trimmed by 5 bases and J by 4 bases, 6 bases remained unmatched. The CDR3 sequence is CASSLTGALYGYTF. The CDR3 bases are TGTGCCAGCAGTCTGACAGGGGCCCTCTATGGCTACACCTTC.

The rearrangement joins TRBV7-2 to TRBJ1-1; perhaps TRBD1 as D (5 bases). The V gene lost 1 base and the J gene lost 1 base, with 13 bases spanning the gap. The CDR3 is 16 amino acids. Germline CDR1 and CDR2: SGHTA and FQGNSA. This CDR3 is CASSLVSGLGNTEAFF. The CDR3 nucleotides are TGTGCCAGCAGCTTAGTATCAGGGTTGGGGAACACTGAAGCTTTCTTT.

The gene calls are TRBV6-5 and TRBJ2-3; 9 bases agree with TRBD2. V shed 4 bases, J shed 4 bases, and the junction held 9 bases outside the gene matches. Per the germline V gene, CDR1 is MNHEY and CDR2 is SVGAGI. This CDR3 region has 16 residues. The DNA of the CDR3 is TGTGCCAGCAGTTCCCCTGGGCTAGCGGGACCAGATACGCAGTATTTT. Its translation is CASSSPGLAGPDTQYF.

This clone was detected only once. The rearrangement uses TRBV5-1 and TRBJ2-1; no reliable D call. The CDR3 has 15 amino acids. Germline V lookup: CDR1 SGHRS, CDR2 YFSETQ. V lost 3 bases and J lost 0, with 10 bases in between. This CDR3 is CASSSTASSYNEQFF. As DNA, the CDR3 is TGCGCCAGCAGCTCAACAGCCTCCTCCTACAATGAGCAGTTCTTC.

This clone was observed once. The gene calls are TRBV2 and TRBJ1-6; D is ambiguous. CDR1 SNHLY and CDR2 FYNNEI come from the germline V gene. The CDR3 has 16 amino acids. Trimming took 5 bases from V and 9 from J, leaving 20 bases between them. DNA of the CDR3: TGTGCCAGCAGTACCGTAAGCGCGGGGATAAGTTCACCCCTCCACTTT. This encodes CASSTVSAGISSPLHF.

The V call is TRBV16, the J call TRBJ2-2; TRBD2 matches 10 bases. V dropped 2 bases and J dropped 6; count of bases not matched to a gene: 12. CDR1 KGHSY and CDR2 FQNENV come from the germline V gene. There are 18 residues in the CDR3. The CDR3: CASSQMLGAGGSAGELFF. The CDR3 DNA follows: TGTGCCAGCAGCCAAATGCTTGGAGCGGGAGGGTCGGCCGGGGAGCTGTTTTTT.

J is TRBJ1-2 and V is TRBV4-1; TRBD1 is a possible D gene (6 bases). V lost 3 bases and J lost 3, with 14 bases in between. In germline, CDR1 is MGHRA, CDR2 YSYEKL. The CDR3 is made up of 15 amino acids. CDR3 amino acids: CASSQQRGAHYGYTF. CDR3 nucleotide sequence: TGCGCCAGCAGCCAGCAGCGGGGGGCTCACTATGGCTACACCTTC.

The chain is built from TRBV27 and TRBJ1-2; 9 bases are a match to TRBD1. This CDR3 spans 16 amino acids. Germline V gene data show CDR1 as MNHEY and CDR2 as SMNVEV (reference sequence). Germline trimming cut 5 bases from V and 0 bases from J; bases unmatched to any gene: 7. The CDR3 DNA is TGTGCCAGCAGTATGGGACAGGGAACGGCTAACTATGGCTACACCTTC. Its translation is CASSMGQGTANYGYTF.

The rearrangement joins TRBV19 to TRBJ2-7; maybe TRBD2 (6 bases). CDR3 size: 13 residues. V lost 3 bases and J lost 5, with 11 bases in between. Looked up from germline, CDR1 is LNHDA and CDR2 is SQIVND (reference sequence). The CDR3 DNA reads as TGTGCCAGTAGTATTGAGGGAGGACACGAGCAGTACTTC. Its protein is CASSIEGGHEQYF.

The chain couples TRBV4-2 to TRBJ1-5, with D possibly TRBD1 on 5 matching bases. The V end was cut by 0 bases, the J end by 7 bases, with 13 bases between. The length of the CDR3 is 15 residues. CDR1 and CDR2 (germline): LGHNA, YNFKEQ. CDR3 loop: CASSQDGWGGQPQHF. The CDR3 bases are TGTGCCAGCAGCCAAGACGGGTGGGGGGGGCAGCCCCAGCATTTT.

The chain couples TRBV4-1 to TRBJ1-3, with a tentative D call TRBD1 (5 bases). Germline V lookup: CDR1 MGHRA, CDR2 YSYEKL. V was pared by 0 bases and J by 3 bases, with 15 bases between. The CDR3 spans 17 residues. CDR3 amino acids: CASSQDRAGSVGNTIYF. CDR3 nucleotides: TGCGCCAGCAGCCAAGATCGGGCAGGGTCGGTTGGAAACACCATATATTTT.

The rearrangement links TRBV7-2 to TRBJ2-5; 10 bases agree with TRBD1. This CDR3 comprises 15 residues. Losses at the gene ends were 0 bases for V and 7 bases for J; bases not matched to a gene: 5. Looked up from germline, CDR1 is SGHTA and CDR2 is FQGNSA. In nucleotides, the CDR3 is TGTGCCAGCAGCTTAGCAGGGACAGGGGAGAGGACCCAGTACTTC. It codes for CASSLAGTGERTQYF.

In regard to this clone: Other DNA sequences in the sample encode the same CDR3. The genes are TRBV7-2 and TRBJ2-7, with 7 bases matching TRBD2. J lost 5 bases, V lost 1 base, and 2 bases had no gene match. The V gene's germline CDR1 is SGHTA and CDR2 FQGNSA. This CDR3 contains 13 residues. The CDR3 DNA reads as TGTGCCAGCAGCTTAGGACTAGCAAACGAGCAGTACTTC. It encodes CASSLGLANEQYF.

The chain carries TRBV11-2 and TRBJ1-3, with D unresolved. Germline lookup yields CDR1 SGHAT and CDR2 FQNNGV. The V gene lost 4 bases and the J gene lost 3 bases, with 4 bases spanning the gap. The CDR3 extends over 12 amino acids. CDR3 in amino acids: CASSSNGNTIYF. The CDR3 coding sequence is TGTGCCAGCAGCTCCAATGGAAACACCATATATTTT.

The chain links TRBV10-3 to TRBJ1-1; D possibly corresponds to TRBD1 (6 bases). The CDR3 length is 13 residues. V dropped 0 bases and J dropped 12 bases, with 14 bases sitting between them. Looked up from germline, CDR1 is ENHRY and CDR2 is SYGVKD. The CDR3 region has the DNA TGTGCCATCAGTGAGTCGGGACACCTCCCGTCTTTCTTT. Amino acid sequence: CAISESGHLPSFF.

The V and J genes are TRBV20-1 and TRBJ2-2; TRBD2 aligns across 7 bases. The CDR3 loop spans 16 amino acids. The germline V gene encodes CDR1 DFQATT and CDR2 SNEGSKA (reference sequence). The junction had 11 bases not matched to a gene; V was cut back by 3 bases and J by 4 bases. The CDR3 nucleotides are TGCAGTGCTAGTGGAGGGGAGCGGGGTTCCACCGGGGAGCTGTTTTTT. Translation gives CSASGGERGSTGELFF.

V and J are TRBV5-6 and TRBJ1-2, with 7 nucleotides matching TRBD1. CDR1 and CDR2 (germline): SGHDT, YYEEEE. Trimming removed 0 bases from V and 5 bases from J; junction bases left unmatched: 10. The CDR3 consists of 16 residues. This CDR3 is CASSLGFTGAPYGYTF. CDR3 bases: TGTGCCAGCAGCTTGGGCTTCACAGGGGCCCCTTATGGCTACACCTTC. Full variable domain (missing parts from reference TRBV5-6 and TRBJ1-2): DAGVTQSPTHLIKTRGQQVTLRCSPKSGHDTVSWYQQALGQGPQFIFQYYEEEERQRGNFPDRFSGHQFPNYSSELNVNALLLGDSALYLCASSLGFTGAPYGYTFGSGTRLTVV.